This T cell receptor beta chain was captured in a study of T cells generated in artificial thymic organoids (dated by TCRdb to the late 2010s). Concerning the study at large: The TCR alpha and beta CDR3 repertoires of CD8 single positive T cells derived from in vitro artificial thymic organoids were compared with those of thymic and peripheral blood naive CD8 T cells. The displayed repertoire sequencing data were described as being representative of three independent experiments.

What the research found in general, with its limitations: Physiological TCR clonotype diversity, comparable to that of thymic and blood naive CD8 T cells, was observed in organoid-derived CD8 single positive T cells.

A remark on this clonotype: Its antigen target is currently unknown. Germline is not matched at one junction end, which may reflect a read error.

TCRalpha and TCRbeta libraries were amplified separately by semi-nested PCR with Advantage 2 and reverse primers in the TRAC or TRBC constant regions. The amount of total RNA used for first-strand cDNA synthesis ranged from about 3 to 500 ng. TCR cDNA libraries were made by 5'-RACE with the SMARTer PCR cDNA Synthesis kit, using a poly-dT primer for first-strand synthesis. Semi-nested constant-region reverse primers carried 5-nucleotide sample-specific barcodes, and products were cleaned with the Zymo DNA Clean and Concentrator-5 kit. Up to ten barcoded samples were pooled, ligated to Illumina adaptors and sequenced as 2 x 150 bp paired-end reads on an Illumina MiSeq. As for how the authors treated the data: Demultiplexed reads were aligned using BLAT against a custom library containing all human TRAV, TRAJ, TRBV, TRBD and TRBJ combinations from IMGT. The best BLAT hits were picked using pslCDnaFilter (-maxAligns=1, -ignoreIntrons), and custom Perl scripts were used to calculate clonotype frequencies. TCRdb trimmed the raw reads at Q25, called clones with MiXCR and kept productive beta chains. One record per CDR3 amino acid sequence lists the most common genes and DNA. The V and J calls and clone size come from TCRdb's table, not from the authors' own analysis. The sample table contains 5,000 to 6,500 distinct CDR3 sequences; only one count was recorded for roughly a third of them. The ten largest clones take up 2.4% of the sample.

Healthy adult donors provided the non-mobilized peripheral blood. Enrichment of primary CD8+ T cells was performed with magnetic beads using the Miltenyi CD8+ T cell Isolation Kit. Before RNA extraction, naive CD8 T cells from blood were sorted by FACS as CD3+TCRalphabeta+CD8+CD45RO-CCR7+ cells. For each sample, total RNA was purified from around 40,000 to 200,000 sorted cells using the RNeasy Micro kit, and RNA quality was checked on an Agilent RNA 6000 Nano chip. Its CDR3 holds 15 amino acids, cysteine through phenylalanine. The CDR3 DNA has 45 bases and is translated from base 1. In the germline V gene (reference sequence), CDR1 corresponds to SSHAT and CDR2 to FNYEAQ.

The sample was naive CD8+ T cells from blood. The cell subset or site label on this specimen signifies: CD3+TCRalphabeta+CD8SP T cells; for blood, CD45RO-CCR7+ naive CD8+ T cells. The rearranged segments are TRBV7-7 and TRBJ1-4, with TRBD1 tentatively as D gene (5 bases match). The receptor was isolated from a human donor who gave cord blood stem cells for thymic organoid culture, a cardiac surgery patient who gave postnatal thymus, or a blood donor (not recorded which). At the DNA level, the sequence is TGTGCTAGCAGCCAAGGGGAGGCAACTAATGAAAAACTGTTTTTT. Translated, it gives CASSQGEATNEKLFF.